This T cell receptor (beta chain) was found in a study of post-analysis software for immune sequencing data. A note on this clonotype: The antigen remains unidentified.

V lost 4 bases and J 2 bases, leaving 12 bases between the germline ends. This CDR3 region has 14 residues. Germline lookup yields CDR1 SGHRS and CDR2 YFSETQ. Overall study results and limits: Same-batch preparations were strongly co-clustered by F measure. Patients carried four or five TRBV segments more frequently than controls did, and TRBV5-6, TRBV5-1 and TRBV20-1 were among them.

Unique molecular identifiers were present in the TCR beta cDNA libraries. The source material, roughly 0.9 to 11 million T cells, gave rise to 450,000 to 550,000 cDNA molecules. TCRdb analysed the PCR reads with MiXCR anew, one entry per CDR3 protein. The sample holds hundreds of thousands of distinct CDR3 sequences; approximately 59% are singletons and the top ten take around 11%. Material for sequencing was blood. This receptor was obtained from a girl aged 2-9 years with multiple sclerosis. This sequence joins TRBV5-1 and TRBJ1-2; D not certain. CDR3 sequence reads: CASSPTSLNYGYTF. The CDR3 coding sequence is TGCGCCAGCAGCCCTACAAGCCTCAACTATGGCTACACCTTC.